This record covers a single T cell receptor (beta chain). TCRdb keeps only in-frame clones here, not all; method: immunoSEQ multiplex PCR. Of approximately 49,000 clones listed, around 85% are singletons. This entry comes from a study of T cell responses to AZD1222 COVID-19 vaccine. This clonotype was obtained from an adult in good health. Sample: peripheral blood, taken on day 0 of MenACWY control vaccination.

CDR3 nucleotide sequence: TGTGCCAGCAGTGGGGGCTCCAGGGAGACCCAGTACTTC. It encodes CASSGGSRETQYF. The chain joins TRBV28 to TRBJ2-5; possibly TRBD1 for D (6 bases). Germline CDR1 and CDR2: MDHEN and SYDVKM. The CDR3 has 13 amino acids. V was clipped by 5 bases and J by 5 bases, with 12 bases between them.